The source of this T cell receptor beta chain is a study of cytomegalovirus exposure and HLA in healthy donors. General study findings and limits: There were about 160 TCR beta chains listed as cytomegalovirus-associated.

PCR involved 60 Vbeta and 13 Jbeta primers. Data came from immunoSEQ multiplex PCR; TCRdb stores just in-frame clones and leaves some out. The repertoire holds 150,000 to 200,000 clones, with more than 70% as singletons. The J segment lost 6 bases and the V segment lost 3 bases, leaving 10 bases of the junction unmatched. The CDR3 has 15 amino acids. The V gene's germline CDR1 is GTSNPN and CDR2 SVGIG (reference sequence). About this clone itself: Its specificity is unknown.

The material sequenced was PBMCs. This sequence was found in a boy aged 5-17 years in good health and CMV-seronegative. V usage is TRBV30 and J usage is TRBJ1-5; TRBD1 agrees at 8 bases. In DNA, the CDR3 is TGTGCCTGGAGCCAACCCCAGGGGGCGACTCAGCCCCAGCATTTT. This codes for CAWSQPQGATQPQHF.